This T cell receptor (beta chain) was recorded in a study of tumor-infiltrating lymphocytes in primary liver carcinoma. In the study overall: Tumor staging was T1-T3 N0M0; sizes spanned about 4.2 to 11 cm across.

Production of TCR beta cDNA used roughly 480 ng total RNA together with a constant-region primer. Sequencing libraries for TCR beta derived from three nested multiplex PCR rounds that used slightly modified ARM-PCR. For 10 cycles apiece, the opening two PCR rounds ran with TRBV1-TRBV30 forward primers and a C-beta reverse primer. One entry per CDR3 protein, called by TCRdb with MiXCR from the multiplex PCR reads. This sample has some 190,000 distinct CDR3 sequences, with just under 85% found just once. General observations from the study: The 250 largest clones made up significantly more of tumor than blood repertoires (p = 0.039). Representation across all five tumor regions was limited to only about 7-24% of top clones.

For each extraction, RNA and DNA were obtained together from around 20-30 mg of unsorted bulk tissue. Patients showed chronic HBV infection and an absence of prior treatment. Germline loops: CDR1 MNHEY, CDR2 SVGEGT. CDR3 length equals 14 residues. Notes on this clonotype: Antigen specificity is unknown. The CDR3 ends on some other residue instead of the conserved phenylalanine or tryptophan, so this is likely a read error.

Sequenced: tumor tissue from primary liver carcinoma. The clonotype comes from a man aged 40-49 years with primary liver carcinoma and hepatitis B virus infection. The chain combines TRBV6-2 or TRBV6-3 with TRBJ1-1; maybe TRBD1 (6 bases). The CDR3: CVSRRGGMNTKAFS. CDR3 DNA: TGTGTCAGTCGGCGAGGGGGGATGAACACTAAAGCTTTCTCT.